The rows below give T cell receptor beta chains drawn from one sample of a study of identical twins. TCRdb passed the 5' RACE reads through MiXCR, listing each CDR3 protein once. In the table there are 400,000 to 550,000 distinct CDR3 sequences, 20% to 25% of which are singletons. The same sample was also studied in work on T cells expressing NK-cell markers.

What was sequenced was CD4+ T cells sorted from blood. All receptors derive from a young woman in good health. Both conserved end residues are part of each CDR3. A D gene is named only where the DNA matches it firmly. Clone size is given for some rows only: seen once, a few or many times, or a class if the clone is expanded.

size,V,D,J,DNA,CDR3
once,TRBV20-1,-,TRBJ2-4,TGCAGTGCTCAAGGAGGCATACTAGCCAAAAACATTCAGTACTTC,CSAQGGILAKNIQYF
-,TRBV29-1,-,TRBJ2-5,TGCAGCGCCCCGGTGTTAGGGGTCGGGGAGACCCAGTACTTC,CSAPVLGVGETQYF
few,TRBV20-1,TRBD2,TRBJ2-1,TGCAGTGCGGGTGGGCGCGGGAGCTCCTACAATGAGCAGTTCTTC,CSAGGRGSSYNEQFF
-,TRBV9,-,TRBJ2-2,TGTGCCAGCAGCCTACGGTCGGGGGTCCTTGGGGAGCTGTTTTTT,CASSLRSGVLGELFF
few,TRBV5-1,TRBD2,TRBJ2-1,TGCGCCAGCGCGACGACTAGCGGGAGAGTCAATGAGCAGTTCTTC,CASATTSGRVNEQFF
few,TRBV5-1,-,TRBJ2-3,TGCGCCAGCAGCTTCGCGGGACCCAGCACAGATACGCAGTATTTT,CASSFAGPSTDTQYF
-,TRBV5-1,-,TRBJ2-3,TGCGCCAGCAGCTTGGCCCCCCCAGCAGATACGCAGTATTTT,CASSLAPPADTQYF
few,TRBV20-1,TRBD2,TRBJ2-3,TGCAGTGCTACCCTCCTAGCGGGGATCACCACAGATACGCAGTATTTT,CSATLLAGITTDTQYF
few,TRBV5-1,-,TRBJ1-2,TGCGCCACCAGACCGGACGGGTATGGCTACACCTTC,CATRPDGYGYTF
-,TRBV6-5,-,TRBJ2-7,TGTGCCAGCAGTTACTCCCGGACGGCCTCCTACGAGCAGTACTTC,CASSYSRTASYEQYF
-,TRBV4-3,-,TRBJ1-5,TGCGCCAGCAGCCAGGGATATGAGTCGAATCAGCCCCAGCATTTT,CASSQGYESNQPQHF